This TCR beta chain was retrieved from a study of T cells of healthy individuals. Each CDR3 protein gets one entry after TCRdb re-called the 5' RACE reads with MiXCR. The table shows roughly 76,000 distinct CDR3 sequences, with about 4.8% occurring only once. This clonotype was recorded at least ten times. The germline gives CDR1 MNHEY, CDR2 SVGEGT. V gave up 5 bases and J gave up 8 bases; unmatched junction bases: 10. The length of the CDR3 is 15 residues. The rearrangement uses TRBV6-2 or TRBV6-3 and TRBJ1-2; 11 positions agree with TRBD1. The clonotype originates from a female donor in good health. The CDR3 DNA sequence: TGTGCCAGCAGTAACTATGGACAGGGGGCGTACGGCTACACCTTC. Translated: CASSNYGQGAYGYTF.